This T cell receptor beta chain derives from a study of cytomegalovirus exposure and HLA in healthy donors. Overall study results and limits: More than 15,000 TCR beta sequences were associated with HLA alleles at 0.05 false discovery rate in a later analysis. A later examination showed that TCR association rates differed by HLA locus, with DRB1 most and HLA-C fewest. Rare TCR sequences dominated, though some public TCRs recurred in many donors. One variant, a missense change in DCLRE1C, was linked in a later analysis to TCR beta V- and J-gene trimming.

Amplification used 60 Vbeta primers and 13 Jbeta primers. Using immunoSEQ multiplex PCR, the repertoire was profiled, and TCRdb retains in-frame clones only, with some absent. The sample holds some 130,000 clones; 60% to 85% are singletons and the top ten take 1% to 1.5%. As for this clone: The antigen remains undetermined.

Germline CDR1 and CDR2: SNHLY and FYNNEI. V lost 8 bases, J lost 5 bases, and 6 bases stayed unmatched. The CDR3 has 14 amino acids. The genes are TRBV2 and TRBJ1-5, with TRBD1 identical over 10 bases. Sequenced: PBMCs. This clonotype was sampled from a male donor in good health and CMV-seropositive. The CDR3 spells CASGRDRGDQPQHF. The CDR3 region has the DNA TGTGCCAGCGGGAGGGACAGGGGTGATCAGCCCCAGCATTTT.